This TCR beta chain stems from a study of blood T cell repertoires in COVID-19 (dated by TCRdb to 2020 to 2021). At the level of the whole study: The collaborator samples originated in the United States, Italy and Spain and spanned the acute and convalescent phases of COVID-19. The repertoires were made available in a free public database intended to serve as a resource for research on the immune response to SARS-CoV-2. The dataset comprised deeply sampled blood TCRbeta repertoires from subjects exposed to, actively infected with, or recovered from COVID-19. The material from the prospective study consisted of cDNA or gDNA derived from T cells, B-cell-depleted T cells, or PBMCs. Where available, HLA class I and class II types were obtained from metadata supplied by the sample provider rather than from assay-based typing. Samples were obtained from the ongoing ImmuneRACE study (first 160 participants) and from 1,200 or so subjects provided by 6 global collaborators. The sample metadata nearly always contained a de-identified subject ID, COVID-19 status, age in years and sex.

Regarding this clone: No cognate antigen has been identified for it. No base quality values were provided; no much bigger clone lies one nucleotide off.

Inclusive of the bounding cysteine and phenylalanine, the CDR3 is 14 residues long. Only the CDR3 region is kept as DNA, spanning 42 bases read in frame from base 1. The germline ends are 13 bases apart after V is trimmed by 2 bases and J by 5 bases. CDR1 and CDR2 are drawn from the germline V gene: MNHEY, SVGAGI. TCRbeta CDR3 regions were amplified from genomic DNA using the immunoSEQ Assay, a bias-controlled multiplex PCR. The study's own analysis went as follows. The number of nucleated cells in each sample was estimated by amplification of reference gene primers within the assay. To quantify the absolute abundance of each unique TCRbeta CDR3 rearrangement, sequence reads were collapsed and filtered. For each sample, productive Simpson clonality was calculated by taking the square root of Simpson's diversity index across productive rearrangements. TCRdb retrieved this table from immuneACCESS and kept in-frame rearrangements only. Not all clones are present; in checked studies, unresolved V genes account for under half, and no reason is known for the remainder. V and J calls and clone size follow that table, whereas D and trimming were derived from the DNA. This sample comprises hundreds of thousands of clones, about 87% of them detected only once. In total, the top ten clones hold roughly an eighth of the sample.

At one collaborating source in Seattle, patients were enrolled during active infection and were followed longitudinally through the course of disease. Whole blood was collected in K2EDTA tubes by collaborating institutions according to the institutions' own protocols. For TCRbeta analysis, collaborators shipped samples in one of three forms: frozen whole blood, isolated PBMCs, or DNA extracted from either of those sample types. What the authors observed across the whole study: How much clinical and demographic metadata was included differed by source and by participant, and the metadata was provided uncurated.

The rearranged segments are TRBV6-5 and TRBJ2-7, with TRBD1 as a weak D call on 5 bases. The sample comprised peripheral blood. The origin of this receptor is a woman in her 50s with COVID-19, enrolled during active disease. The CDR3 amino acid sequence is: CASSYAGMRNEQYF. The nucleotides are TGTGCCAGCAGTTACGCAGGGATGCGTAACGAGCAGTACTTC.